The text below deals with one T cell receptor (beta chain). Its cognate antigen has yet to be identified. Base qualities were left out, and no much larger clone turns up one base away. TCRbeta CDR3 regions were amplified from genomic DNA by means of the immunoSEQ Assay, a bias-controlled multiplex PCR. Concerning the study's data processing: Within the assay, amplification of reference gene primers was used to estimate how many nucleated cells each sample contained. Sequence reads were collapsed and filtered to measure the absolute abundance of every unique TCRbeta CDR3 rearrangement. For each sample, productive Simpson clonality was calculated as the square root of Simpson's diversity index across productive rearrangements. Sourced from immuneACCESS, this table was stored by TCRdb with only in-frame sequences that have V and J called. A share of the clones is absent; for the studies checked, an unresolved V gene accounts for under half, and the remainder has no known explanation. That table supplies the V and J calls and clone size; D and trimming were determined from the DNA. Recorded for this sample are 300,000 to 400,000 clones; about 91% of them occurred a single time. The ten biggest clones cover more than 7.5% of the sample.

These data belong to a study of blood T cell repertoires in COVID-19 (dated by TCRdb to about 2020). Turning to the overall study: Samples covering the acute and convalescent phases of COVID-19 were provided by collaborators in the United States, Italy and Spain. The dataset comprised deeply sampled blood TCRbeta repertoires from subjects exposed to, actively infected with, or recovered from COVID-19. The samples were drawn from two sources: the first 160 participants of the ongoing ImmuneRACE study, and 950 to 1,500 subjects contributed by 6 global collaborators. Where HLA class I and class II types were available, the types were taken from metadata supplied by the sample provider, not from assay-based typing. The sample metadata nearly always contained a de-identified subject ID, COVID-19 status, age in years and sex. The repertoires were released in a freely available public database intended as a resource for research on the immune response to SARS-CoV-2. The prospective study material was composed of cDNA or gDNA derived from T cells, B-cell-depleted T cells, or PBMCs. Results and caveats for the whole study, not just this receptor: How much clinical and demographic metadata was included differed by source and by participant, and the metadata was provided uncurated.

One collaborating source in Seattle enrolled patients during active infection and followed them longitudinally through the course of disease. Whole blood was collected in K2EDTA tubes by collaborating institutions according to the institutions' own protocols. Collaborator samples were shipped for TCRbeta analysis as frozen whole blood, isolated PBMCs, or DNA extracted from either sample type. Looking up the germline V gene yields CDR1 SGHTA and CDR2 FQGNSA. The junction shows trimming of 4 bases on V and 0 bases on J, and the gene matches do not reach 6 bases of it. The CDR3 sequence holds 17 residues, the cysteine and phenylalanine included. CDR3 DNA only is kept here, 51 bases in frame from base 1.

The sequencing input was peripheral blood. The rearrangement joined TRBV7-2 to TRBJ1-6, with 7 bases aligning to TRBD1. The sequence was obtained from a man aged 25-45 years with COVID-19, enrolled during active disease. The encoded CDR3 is CASSSQSGGSYNSPLHF. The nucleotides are TGTGCCAGCAGCTCCCAATCAGGGGGCTCCTATAATTCACCCCTCCACTTT.